The 7 T cell receptor beta chains below were found in one sample sequenced in a study of T cell clonality in common variable immunodeficiency. Data came from immunoSEQ multiplex PCR; TCRdb stores just in-frame clones and leaves some out. There are approximately 81,000 clones in the sample, none observed a single time. Sequenced material: peripheral blood mononuclear cells. The source of these receptors is a person aged 18 to 70 in good health.

A few counts support this clone. With the read ending 3 residues before the CDR3 end, the germline J gene is used to fill in that end. This chain connects TRBV7-3 to TRBJ2-2; a possible D gene is TRBD1 (5 bases). V dropped 6 bases and J dropped 2 bases, with 19 bases sitting between them. The CDR3 loop spans 17 amino acids. Germline V gene sequence: CDR1 SGHTA, CDR2 FQGTGA. CDR3 DNA, as far as it was read: TGTGCCAGCAGTTTGACCCCCCCAGGGCCTAACACCGGGGAG. Translating gives CASSLTPPGPNTGE. In full, the CDR3 reads CASSLTPPGPNTGELFF.

This clone was observed many times. The read is 3 residues too short to cover the CDR3 end, so that end is filled in from the germline J gene. The chain has TRBV2 and TRBJ2-7, with 13 bases that match TRBD2. Germline trimming cut 6 bases from V and 2 bases from J; bases unmatched to any gene: 4. The CDR3 runs 15 residues. Germline V gene sequence: CDR1 SNHLY, CDR2 FYNNEI. The sequenced part of the CDR3 DNA is TGTGCCAGCAGCCGGACTAGCGGGGGCCCCTACGAG. Protein: CASSRTSGGPYE. The complete CDR3 protein is CASSRTSGGPYEQYF.

This clone has at least ten counts. The read comes to an end 3 residues before the CDR3 does, leaving the germline J gene to fill in the end. The chain couples TRBV2 to TRBJ1-1; TRBD1 matches at 8 bases. Looked up from germline, CDR1 is SNHLY and CDR2 is FYNNEI. The CDR3 contains 13 residues. Trimming removed 6 bases from V and 7 bases from J; junction bases left unmatched: 7. Here the CDR3 reads CASRSAGTGEAFF. The CDR3 bases that were read are TGTGCCAGCAGATCGGCCGGGACAGGTGAA.

Partial CDR3 DNA: TGCGCCAGCAGTGTACATATTTCTGGAAACACC. It encodes CASSVHISGNT. The whole CDR3 protein reads CASSVHISGNTIYF. V usage is TRBV10-2 and J usage is TRBJ1-3; D is uncertain. The read is 3 residues too short to cover the CDR3 end, so that end is filled in from the germline J gene. V was cut by 4 bases and J by 1 base, with 8 bases left in between. Germline CDR1 WSHSY, CDR2 SAAADI. The CDR3 sequence is 14 residues long.

This clone was recorded many times. The read falls 3 residues short of the CDR3 end, and the missing part is taken from the germline J gene. The V gene is TRBV18, the J gene TRBJ1-2, with TRBD1 identical over 7 bases. Trimming cost V 3 bases and J 5 bases; bases outside gene matches: 21. The CDR3 sequence is 19 residues long. CDR1 KGHSH and CDR2 LQKENI come from the germline V gene. The CDR3 loop reads CASSPQPASDRSVGYGYTF. The CDR3 DNA, read in part, is TGTGCCAGCTCACCCCAACCCGCTTCGGACAGGTCTGTCGGGTATGGC.

This clone came up many times. The sequence runs out 3 residues before the end of the CDR3; the remainder is reconstructed from the germline J gene. This chain uses TRBV19 with TRBJ2-4; weak D call: TRBD1 (6 bases). The CDR3 runs to 13 residues. Trimming cost V 5 bases and J 6 bases, with 11 bases left between them. Germline lookup yields CDR1 LNHDA and CDR2 SQIVND (reference sequence). CDR3 residues: CASSSQGRNIQYF. CDR3 DNA (partial): TGTGCCAGTAGTTCACAGGGTCGAAACATT. The variable domain in full, with the rest retrieved from reference TRBV19 and TRBJ2-4, is DGGITQSPKYLFRKEGQNVTLSCEQNLNHDAMYWYRQDPGQGLRLIYYSQIVNDFQKGDIAEGYSVSREKKESFPLTVTSAQKNPTAFYLCASSSQGRNIQYFGAGTRLSVL.

This clone was recorded many times. Read coverage stops 3 residues before the CDR3 terminus; the germline J gene supplies the remainder. This rearrangement joins TRBV2 to TRBJ2-1; 8 bases align to TRBD2. Germline CDR1 is SNHLY and CDR2 is FYNNEI. The CDR3 extends over 14 amino acids. The trim removed 7 bases at V and 5 bases at J, leaving 7 bases unmatched. The sequenced CDR3 bases are TGTGCCAGCACCGCGGGAGGAGCCCACAATGAG. This codes for CASTAGGAHNE. The complete CDR3 sequence is CASTAGGAHNEQFF.